This T cell receptor beta chain was recovered during a study of blood T cell repertoires in COVID-19. On the study more broadly: The samples span acute and convalescent COVID-19 from the United States, Italy and Spain. Sources were T cells, B-cell-depleted T cells, or PBMCs; the material itself was cDNA or gDNA.

V shed 4 bases and J shed 4 bases, with 7 bases lying between them. This CDR3 has 13 residues. Germline assignment: CDR1 LNHDA and CDR2 SQIVND (reference sequence). How the authors handled the data: Counts of nucleated cells, estimated from reference gene primer amplification, were obtained. TCRdb's copy holds only in-frame clones and misses some; the assay was immunoSEQ multiplex PCR. V, J and clone size are taken as reported in that table, and D and trimming were inferred from the DNA itself. The table includes roughly 200,000 clones, about nine tenths detected once. The sequence was collected from a young man with active or convalescent COVID-19. Material for sequencing was peripheral blood. This rearrangement joins TRBV19 to TRBJ1-4; D is uncertain. DNA of the CDR3: TGTGCCAGTAGTAAACAGATTAATGAAAAACTGTTTTTT. Protein: CASSKQINEKLFF.